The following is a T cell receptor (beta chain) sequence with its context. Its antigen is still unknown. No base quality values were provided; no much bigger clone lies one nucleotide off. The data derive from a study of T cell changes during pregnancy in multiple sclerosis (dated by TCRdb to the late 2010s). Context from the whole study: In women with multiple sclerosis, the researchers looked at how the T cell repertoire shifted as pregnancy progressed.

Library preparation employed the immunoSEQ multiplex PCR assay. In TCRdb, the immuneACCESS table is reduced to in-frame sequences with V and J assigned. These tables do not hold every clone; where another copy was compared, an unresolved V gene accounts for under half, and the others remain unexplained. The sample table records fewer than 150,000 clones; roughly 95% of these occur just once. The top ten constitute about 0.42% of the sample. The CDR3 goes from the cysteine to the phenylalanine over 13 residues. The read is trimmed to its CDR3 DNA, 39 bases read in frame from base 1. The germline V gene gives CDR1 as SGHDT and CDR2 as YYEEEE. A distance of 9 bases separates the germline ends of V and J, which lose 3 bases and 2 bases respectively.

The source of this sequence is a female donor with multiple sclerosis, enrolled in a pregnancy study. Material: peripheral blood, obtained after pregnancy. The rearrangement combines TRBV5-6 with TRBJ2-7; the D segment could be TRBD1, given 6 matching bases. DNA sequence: TGTGCCAGCAGCTGGGACAAACCCTACGAGCAGTACTTC. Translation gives CASSWDKPYEQYF.